This TCR beta chain was captured by sequencing in a study of spatial heterogeneity in lung cancer. This clonotype is medium-sized (0.01 to 0.1%) in the sample. Its antigen is still unknown. Study-level points and caveats: For expanded intratumoral alpha and beta TCRs, counts tracked tumor mutation counts.

Via MiXCR, TCRdb re-called the 5' RACE reads, giving one row per CDR3 protein. This table has 7,500 or so distinct CDR3 sequences, more than 13% appearing once. Time point indicated: sample taken at primary tumor resection. Material for sequencing was whole RNA from tumor, nontumor lung or frozen PBMC, left unsorted. Per germline, CDR1 SGHTA and CDR2 FQGNSA. V was shortened by 2 bases and J by 7 bases, with 9 bases between the two germline ends. The CDR3 has 14 amino acids. The receptor's source is a female donor with early-stage non-small cell lung cancer. The sample in question was lung tumor tissue, obtained at surgery. The chain uses TRBV7-2 and TRBJ1-6; TRBD1 is a possible D gene (5 bases). The CDR3 bases are TGTGCCAGCAGCTTAAGGGGTTTCAATTCACCCCTCCACTTT. It encodes CASSLRGFNSPLHF. The variable domain in full, completed from reference TRBV7-2 and TRBJ1-6, reads GAGVSQSPSNKVTEKGKDVELRCDPISGHTALYWYRQSLGQGLEFLIYFQGNSAPDKSGLPSDRFSAERTGGSVSTLTIQRTQQEDSAVYLCASSLRGFNSPLHFGNGTRLTVT.